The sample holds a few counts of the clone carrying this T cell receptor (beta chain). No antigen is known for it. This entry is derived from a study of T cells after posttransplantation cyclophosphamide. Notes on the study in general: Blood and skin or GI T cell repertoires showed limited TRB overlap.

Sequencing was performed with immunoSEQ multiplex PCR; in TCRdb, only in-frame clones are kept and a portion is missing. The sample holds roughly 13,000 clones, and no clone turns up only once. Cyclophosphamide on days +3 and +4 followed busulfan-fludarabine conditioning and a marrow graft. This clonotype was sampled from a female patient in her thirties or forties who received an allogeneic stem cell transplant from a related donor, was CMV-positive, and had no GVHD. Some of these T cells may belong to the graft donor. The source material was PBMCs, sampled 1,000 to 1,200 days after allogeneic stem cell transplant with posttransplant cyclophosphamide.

This chain's CDR3 is CASSAWVALGSSYEQYF. CDR3 bases: TGTGCCAGCAGCGCCTGGGTCGCATTAGGGAGCTCCTACGAGCAGTACTTC. The J gene is TRBJ2-5, the V gene TRBV11-2; D is perhaps TRBD2 (5 bases). The better agreement between TRBJ2-7 and the DNA end casts doubt on the J call. Germline assignment: CDR1 SGHAT and CDR2 FQNNGV. This CDR3 is built from 17 residues.